This record looks at one T cell receptor beta chain sequence and its context. It has no known antigen specificity. Base qualities are not at hand, and no much larger clone is one base apart. TCRbeta CDR3 regions were amplified from genomic DNA using the immunoSEQ Assay, a bias-controlled multiplex PCR. Under the source paper's analysis protocol: The number of nucleated cells in each sample was estimated by amplification of reference gene primers within the assay. To quantify the absolute abundance of each unique TCRbeta CDR3 rearrangement, sequence reads were collapsed and filtered. For each sample, productive Simpson clonality was calculated as the square root of Simpson's diversity index across productive rearrangements. TCRdb limited this immuneACCESS table to in-frame rearrangements with V and J called. A share of clones is missing; checked studies link under half to unresolved V genes, and the rest is unexplained. V and J calls and clone size come straight from that table; D and trimming were deduced from the DNA. For this sample there are approximately 100,000 clones; 65% to 90% appear just once. The ten largest clones represent around a quarter of the sample.

Its CDR3 holds 17 amino acids, cysteine through phenylalanine. The sequence is cut down to CDR3 DNA, 51 bases in frame from base 1. CDR1 and CDR2 are drawn from the germline V gene: LGHNA, YSLEER. Ends trimmed: V by 4 bases, J by 5 bases; bases unmatched to a gene: 7. This sample stems from a study of blood T cell repertoires in COVID-19 (dated by TCRdb to 2020 to 2021). In the study overall: Samples covering the acute and convalescent phases of COVID-19 were provided by collaborators in the United States, Italy and Spain. The material from the prospective study consisted of cDNA or gDNA derived from T cells, B-cell-depleted T cells, or PBMCs. The sample metadata nearly always contained a de-identified subject ID, COVID-19 status, age in years and sex. Where available, HLA class I and class II types were obtained from metadata supplied by the sample provider rather than from assay-based typing. The repertoires were released in a freely available public database intended as a resource for research on the immune response to SARS-CoV-2. Subjects who had been exposed to COVID-19, were actively infected with it, or had recovered from it provided the deeply sampled blood TCRbeta repertoires that made up the dataset. Samples were obtained from the ongoing ImmuneRACE study (first 160 participants) and from over 1,000 subjects provided by 6 global collaborators. The investigation overall reported the following: The amount of clinical and demographic metadata varied by source and participant and was provided uncurated.

Each collaborating institution followed its own protocols to collect whole blood in K2EDTA tubes. Collaborator samples were shipped for TCRbeta analysis as frozen whole blood, isolated PBMCs, or DNA extracted from either sample type. The clonotype comes from a man between 60 and 75 years old with acute or convalescent COVID-19. The sample taken for sequencing was peripheral blood. The sequence joins TRBV4-3 to TRBJ2-5; the central 16 bases match TRBD2. The DNA sequence reads TGCGCCAGCAGCCTCGGGACTAGCGGGGGGGCGATGGAGACCCAGTACTTC. This gives the protein CASSLGTSGGAMETQYF.